This TCR beta chain was identified in a study of T-cell reconstitution after alpha-beta-depleted transplantation in children. Broader study findings: A year had passed since transplant, and T-cell counts and diversity by then came mostly from newly produced T cells. Reported findings indicate that, about two months after transplant, alpha-beta T cells came from several hundred expanded clones, which were derived from non-depleted graft cells. Recipient T cells and thymic progenitors that survived were the source of the high TCRbeta diversity seen at day 60 in some patients.

This clonotype was counted a few times. Its specificity is unknown. Unique molecular identifiers were used to barcode this TCRbeta library. MiXCR, applied by TCRdb to the PCR reads, yields one record per CDR3 protein. The repertoire holds 900,000 or so distinct CDR3 sequences, with about 15% as singletons. This CDR3 has 17 amino acids. From germline, CDR1 is MGHRA and CDR2 YSYEKL. Deletions cut 7 bases from V and 3 bases from J, with 25 bases between. The chain joins TRBV4-1 to TRBJ2-7; possibly TRBD1 for D (5 bases). The receptor's source is a male patient aged 10 to 17 who had a stem cell transplant for acute lymphoblastic leukemia, so the T cells may come from the graft donor. Sequencing was performed on PBMCs, mostly from graft donor cells, taken 360 days after TCRalphabeta/CD19-depleted stem cell transplant. The CDR3 reads CASIRIGPGWFIYEQYF. The DNA of the CDR3 is TGCGCCAGCATTCGTATTGGGCCAGGGTGGTTCATCTACGAGCAGTACTTC.